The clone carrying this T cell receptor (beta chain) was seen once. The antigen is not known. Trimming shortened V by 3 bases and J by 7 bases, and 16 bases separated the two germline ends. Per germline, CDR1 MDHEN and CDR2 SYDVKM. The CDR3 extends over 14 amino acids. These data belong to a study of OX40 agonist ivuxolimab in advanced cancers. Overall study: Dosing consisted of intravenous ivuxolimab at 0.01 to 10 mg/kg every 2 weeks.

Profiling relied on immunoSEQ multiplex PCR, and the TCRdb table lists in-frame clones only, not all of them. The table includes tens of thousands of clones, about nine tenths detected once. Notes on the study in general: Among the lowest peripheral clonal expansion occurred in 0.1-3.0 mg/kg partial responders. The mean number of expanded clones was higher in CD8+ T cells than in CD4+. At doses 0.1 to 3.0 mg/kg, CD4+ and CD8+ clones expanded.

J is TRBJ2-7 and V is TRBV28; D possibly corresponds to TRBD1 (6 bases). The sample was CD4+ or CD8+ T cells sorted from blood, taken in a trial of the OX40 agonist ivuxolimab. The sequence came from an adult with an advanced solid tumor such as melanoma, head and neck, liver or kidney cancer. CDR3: CASSFGGRATEQYF. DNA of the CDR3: TGTGCCAGCAGTTTTGGGGGCCGCGCTACGGAGCAGTACTTC.